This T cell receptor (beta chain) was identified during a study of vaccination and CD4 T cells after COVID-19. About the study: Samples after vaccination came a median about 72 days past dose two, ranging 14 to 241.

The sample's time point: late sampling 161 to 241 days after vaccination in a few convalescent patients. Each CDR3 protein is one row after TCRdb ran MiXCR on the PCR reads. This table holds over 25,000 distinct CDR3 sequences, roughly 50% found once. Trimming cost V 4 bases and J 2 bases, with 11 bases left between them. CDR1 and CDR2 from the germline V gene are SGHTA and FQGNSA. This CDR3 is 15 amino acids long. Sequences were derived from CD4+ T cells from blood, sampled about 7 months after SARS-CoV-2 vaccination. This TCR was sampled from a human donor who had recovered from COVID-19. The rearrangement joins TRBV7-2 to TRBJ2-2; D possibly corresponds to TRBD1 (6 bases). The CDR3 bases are TGTGCCAGCAGCTGGGACATTACAAACACCGGGGAGCTGTTTTTT. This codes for CASSWDITNTGELFF. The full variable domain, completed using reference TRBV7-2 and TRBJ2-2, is GAGVSQSPSNKVTEKGKDVELRCDPISGHTALYWYRQSLGQGLEFLIYFQGNSAPDKSGLPSDRFSAERTGGSVSTLTIQRTQQEDSAVYLCASSWDITNTGELFFGEGSRLTVL.